Shown below are 18 T cell receptor beta chains from a single sample sequenced in a study of shared clonotypes between healthy human individuals. CD45RO negativity and positive selection for CCR7 defined naive CD8 cells, a population that excluded terminally differentiated effector memory CD45RA+ cells. Sequencing was performed with immunoSEQ multiplex PCR; in TCRdb, only in-frame clones are kept and a portion is missing. The sample has some 2.1 million clones; roughly 95% are singletons. Input material: naive CD8+ T cells from PBMCs. These receptors were taken from a man aged 18 to 29 in good health. Some clones in this sample may be carry-over from other donors' samples.

V usage is TRBV6-5 and J usage is TRBJ2-7; TRBD1 aligns across 7 bases. The germline V gene has CDR1 MNHEY and CDR2 SVGAGI. Losses at the gene ends were 5 bases for V and 0 bases for J; bases not matched to a gene: 4. CDR3 size: 14 residues. The CDR3 DNA reads TGTGCCAGCAGTCAGGGGGTCTCCTCCTACGAGCAGTACTTC. It translates to CASSQGVSSYEQYF.

J is TRBJ2-7 and V is TRBV5-1, with D tentatively TRBD1 (5 bases). The germline V and J ends were trimmed by 6 bases and 4 bases, with 11 bases remaining between them. Germline V gene sequence: CDR1 SGHRS, CDR2 YFSETQ. The CDR3 runs to 12 residues. Here the CDR3 DNA reads TGCGCCAGCACAGGGCTGGGGTACGAGCAGTACTTC. This gives the protein CASTGLGYEQYF.

The chain carries TRBV2 and TRBJ2-5; 10 bases are a match to TRBD2. Germline V gene sequence: CDR1 SNHLY, CDR2 FYNNEI. The J segment lost 4 bases and the V segment lost 7 bases, leaving 6 bases of the junction unmatched. The CDR3 is 14 amino acids. The CDR3 DNA is TGTGCCAGCAAAGCGGGAGGGGGAAGAGAGACCCAGTACTTC. It translates to CASKAGGGRETQYF.

The chain is built from TRBV2 and TRBJ2-7; 10 nucleotides match TRBD1. Germline loops: CDR1 SNHLY, CDR2 FYNNEI. V was pared by 4 bases and J by 2 bases, with 8 bases of the junction left unmatched. The CDR3 extends over 16 amino acids. The CDR3 DNA follows: TGTGCCAGCAGTGCGAGTGCGGGACAGGGGACCTACGAGCAGTACTTC. It yields the protein CASSASAGQGTYEQYF.

The chain combines TRBV30 with TRBJ1-5; D might be TRBD1 (6 bases). The germline V gene has CDR1 GTSNPN and CDR2 SVGIG (reference sequence). This CDR3 has 16 amino acids. V was pared by 0 bases and J by 6 bases, with 18 bases between. This chain's CDR3 is CAWSVRLGGPGQPQHF. The CDR3 bases are TGTGCCTGGAGTGTGAGGTTAGGGGGACCAGGTCAGCCCCAGCATTTT.

The rearrangement links TRBV7-9 to TRBJ2-1, with D possibly matching TRBD2 (6 bases). The CDR3 runs to 18 residues. Looked up from germline, CDR1 is SEHNR and CDR2 is FQNEAQ (reference sequence). V was pared by 4 bases and J by 1 base, with 20 bases between. In DNA form, the CDR3 reads TGTGCCAGCAGCTCCGGGACTCTCCCTGTAAAGTCCTACAATGAGCAGTTCTTC. Protein: CASSSGTLPVKSYNEQFF.

The chain combines TRBV19 with TRBJ2-7; tentatively, D is TRBD2 (5 bases). V was clipped by 1 base and J by 0 bases, with 10 bases between them. The CDR3 consists of 15 residues. Per the germline V gene, CDR1 is LNHDA and CDR2 is SQIVND (reference sequence). The CDR3, as DNA: TGTGCCAGTAGTATAGTTAGCGAAACCTCCTACGAGCAGTACTTC. This codes for CASSIVSETSYEQYF.

The chain links TRBV5-6 to TRBJ2-1, with D possibly being TRBD1 or TRBD2 (5 bases each). Deletions cut 0 bases from V and 2 bases from J, with 6 bases between. The CDR3 contains 14 residues. Germline values: CDR1 SGHDT, CDR2 YYEEEE. The DNA for the CDR3 is TGTGCCAGCAGCTTGGTGGGGGCCTACAATGAGCAGTTCTTC. Protein product: CASSLVGAYNEQFF.

This chain joins TRBV4-1 and TRBJ1-2; TRBD1 matches at 7 bases. The CDR3 is made up of 16 amino acids. Germline lookup yields CDR1 MGHRA and CDR2 YSYEKL. J was trimmed by 2 bases and V by 4 bases; bases with no gene match: 10. The CDR3 DNA reads TGCGCCAGCAGCCCCCACCCCGACAGGGCCAACTATGGCTACACCTTC. Its translation: CASSPHPDRANYGYTF.

The J gene is TRBJ1-2, the V gene TRBV13; the D is unclear. This CDR3 has 13 residues. Germline CDR1 and CDR2: PRHDT and FYEKMQ (reference sequence). V shed 5 bases and J shed 4 bases, with 11 bases lying between them. The CDR3 DNA follows: TGTGCCAGCAGCAGCACAGTGATCTATGGCTACACCTTC. Protein: CASSSTVIYGYTF. Combining the CDR3 with reference TRBV13 and TRBJ1-2 gives the whole variable domain AAGVIQSPRHLIKEKRETATLKCYPIPRHDTVYWYQQGPGQDPQFLISFYEKMQSDKGSIPDRFSAQQFSDYHSELNMSSLELGDSALYFCASSSTVIYGYTFGSGTRLTVV.

Concerning this clone: Other DNA sequences in the sample encode the same CDR3. The rearrangement links TRBV6-5 to TRBJ2-5; D is unclear. The CDR3 contains 13 residues. V was trimmed by 1 base and J by 5 bases, leaving 8 bases between them. Germline V lookup: CDR1 MNHEY, CDR2 SVGAGI. The CDR3, as DNA: TGTGCCAGCAGTTACTGGGGTGAGGAGACCCAGTACTTC. Amino acids: CASSYWGEETQYF.

The chain employs TRBV19 and TRBJ1-1; a weak D match, TRBD1 (5 bases). V was clipped by 4 bases and J by 7 bases, with 19 bases between them. Germline V gives CDR1 LNHDA, CDR2 SQIVND (reference sequence). CDR3 size: 15 residues. The CDR3 spells CASSTPPQQENEAFF. The DNA for the CDR3 is TGTGCCAGTAGTACGCCACCTCAACAGGAAAATGAAGCTTTCTTT.

This clone was recorded only once. The chain is built from TRBV27 and TRBJ2-3, with 11 bases matching TRBD2. The germline gives CDR1 MNHEY, CDR2 SMNVEV (reference sequence). V lost 5 bases and J lost 0; bases outside the gene matches: 7. This CDR3 has 17 residues. CDR3 nucleotide sequence: TGTGCCAGCAGTATACTTAGCGGGGGGGCTAGCACAGATACGCAGTATTTT. Protein sequence: CASSILSGGASTDTQYF.

The chain carries TRBV27 and TRBJ2-1, with D tentatively TRBD2 (6 bases). There are 17 residues in the CDR3. The germline V and J ends were trimmed by 1 base and 4 bases, with 17 bases remaining between them. Germline V lookup: CDR1 MNHEY, CDR2 SMNVEV (reference sequence). The CDR3 spells CASSLLSPAGNYNEQFF. The CDR3 nucleotides are TGTGCCAGCAGTTTATTATCCCCGGCGGGGAATTACAATGAGCAGTTCTTC.

CDR3 protein: CASLTSGAPGEQFF. CDR3 DNA: TGTGCCAGCCTTACTAGCGGAGCGCCCGGTGAGCAGTTCTTC. The chain has TRBV19 and TRBJ2-1; 8 bases match TRBD2. CDR3 size: 14 residues. CDR1 LNHDA and CDR2 SQIVND come from the germline V gene (reference sequence). J lost 9 bases, V lost 9 bases, and 13 bases had no gene match.

The V and J genes are TRBV6-4 and TRBJ1-5; the match to TRBD1 covers 7 bases. Germline trimming cut 5 bases from V and 5 bases from J; bases unmatched to any gene: 3. Looked up from germline, CDR1 is MRHNA and CDR2 is SNTAGT. The CDR3 has 13 amino acids. The CDR3 DNA reads as TGTGCCAGCAGTCCCACAGGGGATCAGCCCCAGCATTTT. It specifies CASSPTGDQPQHF.

This clone turned up a few times. Other DNA sequences within the sample encode an identical CDR3. V gene TRBV9 combines with J gene TRBJ1-5; D not resolved. CDR3 length: 14 amino acids. V lost 0 bases and J lost 2, with 6 bases in between. CDR1 SGDLS and CDR2 YYNGEE come from the germline V gene. DNA for the CDR3: TGTGCCAGCAGCGTAGAACCCGGCAATCAGCCCCAGCATTTT. Translating gives CASSVEPGNQPQHF. The variable domain in full, completed from reference TRBV9 and TRBJ1-5, reads DSGVTQTPKHLITATGQRVTLRCSPRSGDLSVYWYQQSLDQGLQFLIQYYNGEERAKGNILERFSAQQFPDLHSELNLSSLELGDSALYFCASSVEPGNQPQHFGDGTRLSIL.

This clone was counted a single time. The chain joins TRBV19 to TRBJ1-3, with D maybe TRBD1 (5 bases). Trimming shortened V by 9 bases and J by 4 bases, and 19 bases separated the two germline ends. This CDR3 contains 15 residues. Germline lookup yields CDR1 LNHDA and CDR2 SQIVND (reference sequence). The CDR3 region has the DNA TGTGCCAGCCTCAGGAGGGGCCGTGCAGGAAACACCATATATTTT. Translated: CASLRRGRAGNTIYF.